This T cell receptor beta chain was recorded in a study of blood T cell repertoires in COVID-19. Generated by immunoSEQ multiplex PCR, the TCRdb table keeps only in-frame clones and is missing some. The table has around 200,000 clones, approximately 90% seen once; the top ten hold 2.5% to 3%. This clone was observed a few times. The same CDR3 is also encoded by other DNA sequences in this sample. This CDR3 is 16 amino acids long. The V gene's germline CDR1 is SGHTA and CDR2 FQGNSA. Between the trimmed V and J ends, which lost 4 bases and 2 bases, there was a span of 12 bases. Enrolled through a virtual design, the participants were between roughly 18 and 100 years of age and came from some 25 US areas. In assigning cohorts, the study relied on participant-reported clinical history.

Source material: PBMCs or T cells enriched from blood (not recorded which). This rearrangement joins TRBV7-2 to TRBJ2-6; weak D call: TRBD1 (5 bases). The clonotype comes from a woman aged 30 to 39 who had recovered from COVID-19. The CDR3 nucleotides read TGTGCCAGCAGCTCCCGACCAGGGACTGGGGCCAACGTCCTGACTTTC. Protein sequence: CASSSRPGTGANVLTF.